These 8 T cell receptor beta chains came from one sample sequenced in a study of blood T cell repertoires in COVID-19. Produced via immunoSEQ multiplex PCR; TCRdb's table is partial and in-frame only. The data contain fewer than 200,000 clones, approximately 85% of them singletons. The sequencing sample was made of peripheral blood. The receptors were sampled from a woman aged 60 to 75 with acute or convalescent COVID-19.

This sequence joins TRBV2 and TRBJ1-5; D ambiguous. The ends were cut back, 7 bases at V and 1 base at J, with 8 bases in the middle. Per germline, CDR1 SNHLY and CDR2 FYNNEI. There are 13 residues in the CDR3. The CDR3 spells CASNGRSNQPQHF. CDR3 DNA sequence: TGTGCCAGCAATGGCAGGAGCAATCAGCCCCAGCATTTT.

The chain recombines TRBV18 with TRBJ1-2; 12 nucleotides align to TRBD1. The CDR3 runs to 18 residues. J lost 2 bases, V lost 2 bases, and 9 bases had no gene match. Germline V gives CDR1 KGHSH, CDR2 LQKENI. The CDR3 nucleotides read TGTGCCAGCTCACCAAAATCTCCGGGACAGGGGGCAAACTATGGCTACACCTTC. Translating it yields CASSPKSPGQGANYGYTF.

J is TRBJ1-2 and V is TRBV5-1, with D unclear. The length of the CDR3 is 14 residues. Germline V lookup: CDR1 SGHRS, CDR2 YFSETQ. Between the trimmed V and J ends, which lost 0 bases and 2 bases, there was a span of 8 bases. Written as DNA, the CDR3 is TGCGCCAGCAGCTTGGCGGTACAGAACTATGGCTACACCTTC. Protein: CASSLAVQNYGYTF. Using reference TRBV5-1 and TRBJ1-2 for the parts outside the CDR3, the full variable domain is KAGVTQTPRYLIKTRGQQVTLSCSPISGHRSVSWYQQTPGQGLQFLFEYFSETQRNKGNFPGRFSGRQFSNSRSEMNVSTLELGDSALYLCASSLAVQNYGYTFGSGTRLTVV.

The genes are TRBV6-5 and TRBJ2-3; TRBD2 might be the D (6 bases). The CDR3 has 16 residues. Trimming removed 2 bases from V and 2 bases from J, with 14 bases in between. Germline values: CDR1 MNHEY, CDR2 SVGAGI. The CDR3: CASSYSGGAITDTQYF. The CDR3 DNA sequence: TGTGCCAGCAGTTACAGTGGAGGGGCTATCACAGATACGCAGTATTTT.

The chain carries TRBV24-1 and TRBJ1-4, with 9 bases fitting TRBD1. Germline loops: CDR1 KGHDR, CDR2 SFDVKD. The CDR3 is 15 residues long. Trimming at V came to 4 bases and at J to 7 bases, leaving 6 bases not matched to a gene. As DNA, the CDR3 is TGTGCCACCAGTGACCCGGGACAGGGTGGTGAAAAACTGTTTTTT. Translating gives CATSDPGQGGEKLFF.

This chain joins TRBV29-1 and TRBJ2-2; 9 bases agree with TRBD2. The V gene end was trimmed by 4 bases and the J gene end by 6 bases; junction bases not matched to a gene: 3. Germline V CDR1 and CDR2: SQVTM, ANQGSEA. This CDR3 has 13 residues. As DNA, the CDR3 is TGCAGCGTTGTCGTAGCGGGGGCCGGGGAGCTGTTTTTT. Encoded protein: CSVVVAGAGELFF.

The chain carries TRBV2 and TRBJ2-5, with 10 bases that match TRBD1. Trimming at V came to 5 bases and at J to 5 bases, leaving 8 bases not matched to a gene. The CDR3 has 15 amino acids. Germline CDR1 and CDR2: SNHLY and FYNNEI. The CDR3 is CASSTDRGRGETQYF. CDR3 DNA: TGTGCCAGCAGTACGGACAGGGGGAGAGGGGAGACCCAGTACTTC. Variable domain in full (rest from reference TRBV2 and TRBJ2-5): EPEVTQTPSHQVTQMGQEVILRCVPISNHLYFYWYRQILGQKVEFLVSFYNNEISEKSEIFDDQFSVERPDGSNFTLKIRSTKLEDSAMYFCASSTDRGRGETQYFGPGTRLLVL.

This chain uses TRBV5-1 with TRBJ1-3; D remains ambiguous. CDR1 and CDR2 (germline): SGHRS, YFSETQ. This CDR3 comprises 16 residues. V was shortened by 2 bases and J by 0 bases, with 12 bases between the two germline ends. The CDR3 reads CASSLEGGSSGNTIYF. The DNA of the CDR3 is TGCGCCAGCAGCTTAGAGGGCGGGAGCTCTGGAAACACCATATATTTT. The whole variable domain, filled in from reference TRBV5-1 and TRBJ1-3, reads KAGVTQTPRYLIKTRGQQVTLSCSPISGHRSVSWYQQTPGQGLQFLFEYFSETQRNKGNFPGRFSGRQFSNSRSEMNVSTLELGDSALYLCASSLEGGSSGNTIYFGEGSWLTVV.